This TCR beta chain was sequenced for a study of shared T cell receptors in the human thymus (dated by TCRdb to about 2021). For context, the study as a whole: The study investigated the way shared, self-reactive T-cell receptor alpha chains are produced in the human thymus.

The receptor library was made with the immunoSEQ multiplex PCR assay. The table comes from immuneACCESS by way of TCRdb, which keeps in-frame sequences with V and J called. Part of the clones is missing from these tables; in studies checked, under half for an unresolved V gene and the rest for unknown reasons. This sample lists about 500,000 clones; around 78% were detected once. The top ten clonotypes cover 0.01% to 0.015% of the sample. Details on this clone: This receptor's antigen is unknown. No base quality values were provided; no much bigger clone lies one nucleotide off.

The sample was also linked to a second study, of human thymus T cells. The second source states: Immunologically healthy infants undergoing open corrective cardiac surgery for congenital heart defects in Finland were used as donors. The thymus tissue came from surgical resects taken out during corrective cardiac surgery. Usage of V and J gene segments appeared to be biased in both the thymic and the peripheral blood repertoires. Highly overlapping thymic TCR repertoires among unrelated individuals were reported in the related research. The study used eight infant thymus samples plus four related peripheral blood samples to characterize TCR alpha and beta repertoires. Donor ages ranged from roughly 7 to 250 days, and the cohort comprised about six male and two female infants. After being mechanically released from the tissue, thymocytes were kept at -70 degrees C in pellets of 10-30 million cells. A QIAsymphony instrument was used to extract genomic DNA from frozen cell pellets. The immunoSEQ multiplex PCR assay was used to amplify the TCRB and TCRAD loci from a standardized amount of quality-controlled genomic DNA. Amplicons spanned the V(D)J region at a length sufficient to cover the CDR3 and identify V and J genes. The amplicons were sequenced on an Illumina platform via the commercial immunoSEQ service. Primer bias and sequencing errors were corrected using previously described methods, and TCRAD and TCRB definitions followed the IMGT database. immunoSEQ Analyzer 3.0 and VDJTools were used for repertoire analysis, which covered basic statistics, V/J segment usage, diversity estimates, rarefaction and pairwise overlap. To estimate diversity, the Chao1, ChaoE, Efron-Thisted, Shannon and inverse Simpson indices were applied, and diversity was also estimated on datasets down-sampled to the smallest sample. Repertoire overlap was determined by strict matching of CDR3 nucleotide sequence, V gene and J gene, and Jaccard-based multidimensional scaling clustering was applied. Thymus samples yielded on average roughly 800,000 unique TCRB clonotypes, compared with roughly 92,000 from blood samples.

This receptor was identified in a boy under two years old with a congenital heart defect. Donor details come from another sample of the same person, matched by shared clones. Sequencing used thymocytes.

The DNA sequence is given as TGTGCCTGGAGTGTACTATTGAATGCGGACAGGGGTACTGAAGCTTTCTTT. Translated, this gives CAWSVLLNADRGTEAFF. The chain is assembled from TRBV30 and TRBJ1-1; the junction holds 9 bases that match TRBD1. Here V drops 0 bases and J drops 5 bases, and the junction holds 13 bases not matched to any gene. The CDR3 numbers 17 residues from cysteine through phenylalanine. Kept here is only the CDR3 DNA, which spans 51 bases and is read in frame from base 1. The germline V gene (reference sequence) yields GTSNPN for CDR1 and SVGIG for CDR2.